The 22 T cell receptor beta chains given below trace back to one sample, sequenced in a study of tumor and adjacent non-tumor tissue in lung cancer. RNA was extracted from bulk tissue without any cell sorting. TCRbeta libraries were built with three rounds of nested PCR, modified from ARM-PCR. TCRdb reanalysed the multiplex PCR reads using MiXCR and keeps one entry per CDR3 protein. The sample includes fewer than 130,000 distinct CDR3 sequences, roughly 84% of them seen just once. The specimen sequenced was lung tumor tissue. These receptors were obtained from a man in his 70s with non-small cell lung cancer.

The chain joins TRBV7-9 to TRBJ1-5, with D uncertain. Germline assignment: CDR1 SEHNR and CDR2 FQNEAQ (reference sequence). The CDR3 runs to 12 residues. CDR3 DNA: TGTGTCAGGAGCCCTTCGAATCAGCCCCAGCATTTT. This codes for CVRSPSNQPQHF.

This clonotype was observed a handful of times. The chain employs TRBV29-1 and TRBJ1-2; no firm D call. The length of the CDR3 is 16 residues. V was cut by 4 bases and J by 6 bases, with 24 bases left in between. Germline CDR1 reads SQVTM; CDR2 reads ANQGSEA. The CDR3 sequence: CSVVPYKFWGEDGYTF. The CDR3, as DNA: TGCAGCGTTGTCCCCTATAAATTCTGGGGAGAAGATGGCTACACCTTC. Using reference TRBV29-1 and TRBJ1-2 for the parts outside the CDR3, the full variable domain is SAVISQKPSRDICQRGTSLTIQCQVDSQVTMMFWYRQQPGQSLTLIATANQGSEATYESGFVIDKFPISRPNLTFSTLTVSNMSPEDSSIYLCSVVPYKFWGEDGYTFGSGTRLTVV.

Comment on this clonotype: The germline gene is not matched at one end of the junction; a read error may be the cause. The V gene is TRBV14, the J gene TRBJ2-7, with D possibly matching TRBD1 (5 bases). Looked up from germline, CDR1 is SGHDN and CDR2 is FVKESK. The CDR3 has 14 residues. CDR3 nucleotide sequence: TGTACCAGCAGCCAACAGACTCAGGGTCTCGAGCAATACTTC. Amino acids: CTSSQQTQGLEQYF.

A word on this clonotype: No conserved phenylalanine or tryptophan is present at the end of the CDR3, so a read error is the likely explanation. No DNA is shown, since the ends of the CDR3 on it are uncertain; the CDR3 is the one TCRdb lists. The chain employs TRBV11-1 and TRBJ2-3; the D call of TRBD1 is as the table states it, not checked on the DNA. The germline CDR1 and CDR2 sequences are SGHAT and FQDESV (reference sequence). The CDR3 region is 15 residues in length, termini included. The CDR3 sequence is CASSLSGTYTDTQYL.

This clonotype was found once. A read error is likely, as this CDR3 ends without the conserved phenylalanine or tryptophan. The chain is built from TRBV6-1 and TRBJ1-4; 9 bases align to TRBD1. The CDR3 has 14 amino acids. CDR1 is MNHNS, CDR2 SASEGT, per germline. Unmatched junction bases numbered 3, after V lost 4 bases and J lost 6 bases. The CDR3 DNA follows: TGTGCCAGCAGTGTAGGACAGGGGTATGAAAAACTGTTTATT. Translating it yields CASSVGQGYEKLFI.

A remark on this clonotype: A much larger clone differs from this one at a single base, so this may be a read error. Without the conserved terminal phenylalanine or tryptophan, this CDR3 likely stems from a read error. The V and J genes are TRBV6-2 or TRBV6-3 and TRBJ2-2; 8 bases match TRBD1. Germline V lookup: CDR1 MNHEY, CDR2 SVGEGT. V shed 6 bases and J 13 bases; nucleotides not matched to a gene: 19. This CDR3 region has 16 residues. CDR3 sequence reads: CASSSLGTGFYSRLFY. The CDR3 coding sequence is TGTGCCAGCAGCTCCCTAGGGACAGGATTCTATTCGCGGCTGTTTTAT.

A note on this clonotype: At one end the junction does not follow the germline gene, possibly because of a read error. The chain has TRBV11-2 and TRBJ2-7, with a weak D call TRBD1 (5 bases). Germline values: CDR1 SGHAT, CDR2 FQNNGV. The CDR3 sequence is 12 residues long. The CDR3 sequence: CDSINQGGEQYF. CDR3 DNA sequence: TGTGACAGCATCAACCAGGGTGGCGAGCAGTACTTC.

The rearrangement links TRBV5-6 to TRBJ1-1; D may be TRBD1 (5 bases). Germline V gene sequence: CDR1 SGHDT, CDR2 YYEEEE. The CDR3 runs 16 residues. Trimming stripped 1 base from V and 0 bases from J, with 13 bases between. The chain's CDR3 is CASSLPGHGMNTEAFF. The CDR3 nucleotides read TGTGCCAGCAGCTTGCCTGGACACGGAATGAACACTGAAGCTTTCTTT.

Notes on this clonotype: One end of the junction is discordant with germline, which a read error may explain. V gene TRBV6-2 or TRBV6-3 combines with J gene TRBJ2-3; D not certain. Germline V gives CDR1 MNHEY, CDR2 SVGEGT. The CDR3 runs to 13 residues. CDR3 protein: CVSSGHMGNTQYF. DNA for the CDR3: TGTGTCAGCAGTGGGCACATGGGGAATACGCAATATTTT.

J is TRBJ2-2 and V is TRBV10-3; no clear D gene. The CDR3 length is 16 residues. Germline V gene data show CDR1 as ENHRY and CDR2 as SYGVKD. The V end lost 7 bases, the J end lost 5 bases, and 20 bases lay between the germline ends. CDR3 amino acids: CAIIGWAAPGTGELFF. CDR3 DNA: TGTGCCATCATTGGGTGGGCTGCCCCGGGTACCGGGGAGCTGTTTTTT.

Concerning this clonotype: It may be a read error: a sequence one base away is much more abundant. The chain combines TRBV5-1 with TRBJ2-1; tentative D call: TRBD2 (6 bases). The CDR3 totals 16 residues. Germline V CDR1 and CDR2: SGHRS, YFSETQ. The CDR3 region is CASSSKPGLDYKEQFF. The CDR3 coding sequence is TGCGCCAGCAGCTCGAAACCGGGACTGGATTACAAAGAGCAGTTCTTC.

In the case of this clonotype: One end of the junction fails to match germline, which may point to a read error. CDR3: CASSPDYWTGRDGYTF. CDR3 nucleotide sequence: TGCGCCAGCAGCCCAGATTATTGGACAGGAAGAGATGGCTACACGTTC. The J gene is TRBJ1-2, the V gene TRBV5-1; 7 bases map to TRBD1. Looked up from germline, CDR1 is SGHRS and CDR2 is YFSETQ. This CDR3 contains 16 residues.

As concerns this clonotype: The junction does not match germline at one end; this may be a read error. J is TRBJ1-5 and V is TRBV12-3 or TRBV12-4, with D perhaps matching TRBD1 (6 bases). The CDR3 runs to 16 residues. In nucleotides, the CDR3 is TGTGCCAGCAGTTTAAGGGGGGGGTCATCCTATCAGTCCCAGCATTTT. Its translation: CASSLRGGSSYQSQHF.

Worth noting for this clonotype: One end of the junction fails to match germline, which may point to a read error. DNA for the CDR3: TGTGCCAGCAGTCCCTCGATGGGCGGCAATCAGCCTCAGCATTTT. It codes for CASSPSMGGNQPQHF. The chain links TRBV28 to TRBJ1-5, with no clear D. CDR1 MDHEN and CDR2 SYDVKM come from the germline V gene. The CDR3 has 15 residues.

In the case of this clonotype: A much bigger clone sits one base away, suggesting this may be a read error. The CDR3 spells CSVKTGGIFRSPLHF. The CDR3 DNA is TGCAGTGTTAAGACAGGGGGAATTTTTCGGTCACCCCTCCACTTT. V is TRBV20-1 and J is TRBJ1-6; TRBD1 matches at 9 bases. This CDR3 contains 15 residues. Trimming removed 7 bases from V and 10 bases from J; junction bases left unmatched: 14. The germline V gene encodes CDR1 DFQATT and CDR2 SNEGSKA (reference sequence).

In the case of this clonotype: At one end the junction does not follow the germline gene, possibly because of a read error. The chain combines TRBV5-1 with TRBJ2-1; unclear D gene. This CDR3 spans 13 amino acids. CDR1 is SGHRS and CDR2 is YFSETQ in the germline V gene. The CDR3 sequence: CAGTLVVDNEQFF. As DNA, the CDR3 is TGTGCCGGCACCTTGGTAGTTGACAATGAGCAGTTCTTC. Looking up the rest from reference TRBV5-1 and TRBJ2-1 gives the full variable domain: KAGVTQTPRYLIKTRGQQVTLSCSPISGHRSVSWYQQTPGQGLQFLFEYFSETQRNKGNFPGRFSGRQFSNSRSEMNVSTLELGDSALYLCAGTLVVDNEQFFGPGTRLTVL.

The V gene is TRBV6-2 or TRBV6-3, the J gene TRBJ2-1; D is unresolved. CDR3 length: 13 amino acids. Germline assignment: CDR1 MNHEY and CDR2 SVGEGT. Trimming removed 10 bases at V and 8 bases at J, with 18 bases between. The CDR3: CANGPKGKDEQFF. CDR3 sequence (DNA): TGTGCCAACGGCCCTAAAGGGAAGGATGAGCAGTTCTTC.

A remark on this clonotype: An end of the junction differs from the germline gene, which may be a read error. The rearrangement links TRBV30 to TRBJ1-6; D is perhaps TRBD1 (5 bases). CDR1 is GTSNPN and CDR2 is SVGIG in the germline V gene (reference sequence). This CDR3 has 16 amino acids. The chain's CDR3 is CAWCVFGDSYNSSLHF. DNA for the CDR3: TGTGCCTGGTGTGTATTTGGGGACTCCTATAATTCATCCCTCCACTTT.

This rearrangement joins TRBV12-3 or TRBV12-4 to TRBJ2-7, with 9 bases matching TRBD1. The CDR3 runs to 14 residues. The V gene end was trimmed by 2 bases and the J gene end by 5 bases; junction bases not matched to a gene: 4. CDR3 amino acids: CASSLWDRVHEQYF. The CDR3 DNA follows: TGTGCCAGCAGTTTATGGGACAGGGTTCACGAGCAGTACTTC.

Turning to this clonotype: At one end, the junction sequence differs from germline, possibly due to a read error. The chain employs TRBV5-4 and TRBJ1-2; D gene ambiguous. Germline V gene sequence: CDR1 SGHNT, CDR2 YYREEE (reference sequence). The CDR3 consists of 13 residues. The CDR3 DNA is TGTGCCAGCAACTTGTTCGTTAACTATGGCTACACCTTT. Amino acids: CASNLFVNYGYTF. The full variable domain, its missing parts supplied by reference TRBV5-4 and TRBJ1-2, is ETGVTQSPTHLIKTRGQQVTLRCSSQSGHNTVSWYQQALGQGPQFIFQYYREEENGRGNFPPRFSGLQFPNYSSELNVNALELDDSALYLCASNLFVNYGYTFGSGTRLTVV.

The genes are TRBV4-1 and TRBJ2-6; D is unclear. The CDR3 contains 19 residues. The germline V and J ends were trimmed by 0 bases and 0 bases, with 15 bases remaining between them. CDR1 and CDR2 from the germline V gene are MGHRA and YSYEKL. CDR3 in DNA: TGCGCCAGCAGCCAAGATGCTTCCGGGTCAGGCTCTGGGGCCAACGTCCTGACTTTC. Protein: CASSQDASGSGSGANVLTF.

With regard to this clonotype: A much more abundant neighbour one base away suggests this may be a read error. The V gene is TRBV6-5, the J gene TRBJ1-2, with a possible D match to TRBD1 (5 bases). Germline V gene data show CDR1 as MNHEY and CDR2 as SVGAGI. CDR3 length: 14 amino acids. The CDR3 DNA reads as TGTGCCAGCACTTTTTCAAGGGGCGACTATGACTACACCTTC. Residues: CASTFSRGDYDYTF.